This entry lists 15 T cell receptor beta chains sequenced from one sample in a study of regulatory T cells in long-lasting Graves disease (dated by TCRdb to about 2021). The time point label, as the study defines it: newly diagnosed GD, antithyroid drugs for less than 3 months. RNA was extracted from PBMCs in TRIzol for both TCR sequencing and RNA sequencing. To prepare the library, multiplex PCR was applied. Instrument on record: Illumina HiSeq 4000. To build TCR beta libraries, CDR3 regions were amplified by Arm-PCR using iRepertoire HTBI primers. TCRdb reprocessing: public reads trimmed at Q25 with fastp, clones called with MiXCR, in-frame beta chains kept. When rows share a CDR3 protein, they turn into one entry using the most common DNA and genes. Here the sample has about 320,000 distinct CDR3 sequences; 18% occur a single time. Around 37% of the sample comes from the top ten. The sequencing used peripheral blood mononuclear cells (PBMCs), collected at new diagnosis, from a patient treated with antithyroid drugs. These receptors were obtained from a female donor with Graves disease.

This clonotype was found many times. This chain uses TRBV15 with TRBJ2-1, with 9 bases lining up with TRBD1. The CDR3 runs to 16 residues. V dropped 1 base and J dropped 4; count of bases not matched to a gene: 5. Germline V lookup: CDR1 LNHNV, CDR2 YYDKDF (reference sequence). As DNA, the CDR3 is TGTGCCACCAGCAGAGCGGGACAGGGAGATTACAATGAGCAGTTCTTC. Residues: CATSRAGQGDYNEQFF.

The table lists this clonotype with many counts. The genes are TRBV2 and TRBJ2-7; the match to TRBD2 covers 12 bases. The ends lost 5 bases at V and 3 bases at J; junction bases unmatched: 5. The CDR3 has 15 amino acids. From germline, CDR1 is SNHLY and CDR2 FYNNEI. The CDR3 reads CASSRLAGDGYEQYF. Here the CDR3 DNA reads TGTGCCAGCAGTAGACTAGCGGGAGATGGCTACGAGCAGTACTTC.

Note on this clonotype: A far larger clone differs by one base, so this is likely a read error. The genes are TRBV30 and TRBJ2-5; 9 nucleotides line up with TRBD2. The CDR3 totals 15 residues. The junction had 13 bases not matched to a gene; V was cut back by 0 bases and J by 11 bases. The germline CDR1 and CDR2 sequences are GTSNPN and SVGIG (reference sequence). CDR3 loop: CAWSVLGLATGEQYF. CDR3 DNA: TGTGCCTGGAGTGTACTAGGACTAGCGACCGGTGAGCAGTACTTC.

The genes are TRBV11-2 and TRBJ2-5; D is unclear. Germline V gene data show CDR1 as SGHAT and CDR2 as FQNNGV. The CDR3 loop spans 15 amino acids. V dropped 5 bases and J dropped 3 bases, with 16 bases sitting between them. The CDR3 nucleotides are TGTGCCAGCAGCCTACTCCGGAGCCTGGAAGAGACCCAGTACTTC. Translated: CASSLLRSLEETQYF. Variable domain in full (rest from reference TRBV11-2 and TRBJ2-5): EAGVAQSPRYKIIEKRQSVAFWCNPISGHATLYWYQQILGQGPKLLIQFQNNGVVDDSQLPKDRFSAERLKGVDSTLKIQPAKLEDSAVYLCASSLLRSLEETQYFGPGTRLLVL.

CDR3 loop: CASSLAAGGPSSYNEQFF. In nucleotides, the CDR3 is TGTGCCAGCAGTTTAGCAGCGGGAGGCCCGAGCTCCTACAATGAGCAGTTCTTC. The rearrangement joins TRBV12-3 or TRBV12-4 to TRBJ2-1; 9 nucleotides agree with TRBD2. The CDR3 totals 18 residues. V lost 0 bases and J lost 0; bases outside the gene matches: 6.

The rearrangement joins TRBV6-1 to TRBJ2-7; D could derive from TRBD1 or TRBD2 (6 bases each). The CDR3 length is 15 residues. Trimming took off 4 bases at V and 9 bases at J, with 22 bases between the two ends. CDR1 and CDR2 from the germline V gene are MNHNS and SASEGT. The CDR3 DNA reads TGTGCCAGCAGTGCCGGGGATGGGGGGCGCTTAATGCAGTACTTC. As protein: CASSAGDGGRLMQYF.

This clonotype was counted a few times. With a far larger clone one base away, a read error is the likely cause. In DNA form, the CDR3 reads TGTGCCAGCAGCTTCGGGTACACAGGTACGCAGTATTTT. Translated, it gives CASSFGYTGTQYF. J is TRBJ2-7 and V is TRBV11-3; a possible D gene is TRBD1 (5 bases). Judging by the DNA end, TRBJ2-3 fits better; the J call may be wrong. The CDR3 totals 13 residues. Looked up from germline, CDR1 is SGHNT and CDR2 is YENEEA.

There are a few counts of this clonotype. This CDR3 reads CASSVHLDRASYYEQYF. CDR3 DNA: TGTGCCAGCAGCGTCCACCTCGACAGGGCGTCGTACTACGAGCAGTACTTC. V is TRBV28 and J is TRBJ2-7; TRBD1 matches 7 bases. The CDR3 contains 17 residues. V lost 6 bases to trimming and J lost 3 bases; unmatched junction nucleotides: 17. CDR1 and CDR2 (germline): MDHEN, SYDVKM.

V gene TRBV20-1 combines with J gene TRBJ2-1, with TRBD2 matching 14 bases. The germline gives CDR1 DFQATT, CDR2 SNEGSKA (reference sequence). This CDR3 contains 18 residues. V shed 3 bases and J 1 base; nucleotides not matched to a gene: 8. The CDR3: CSARAGTSGRSSYNEQFF. The CDR3 DNA follows: TGCAGTGCTAGGGCCGGGACTAGCGGGAGAAGTTCCTACAATGAGCAGTTCTTC.

This clonotype was counted at least ten times. The chain is built from TRBV29-1 and TRBJ1-1; possibly TRBD1 for D (5 bases). The CDR3 is 13 residues long. CDR1 and CDR2 (germline): SQVTM, ANQGSEA. Trimming pared 2 bases from V and 1 base from J, leaving 8 bases between. CDR3 loop: CSVESRENTEAFF. The CDR3, as DNA: TGCAGCGTTGAATCCAGGGAGAACACTGAAGCTTTCTTT.

In its sample, this clonotype was seen many times. The chain joins TRBV4-1 to TRBJ2-2; a weak D match, TRBD2 (5 bases). Germline CDR1 and CDR2: MGHRA and YSYEKL. The length of the CDR3 is 16 residues. V was cut by 1 base and J by 2 bases, with 11 bases left in between. In DNA form, the CDR3 reads TGCGCCAGCAGCCAAGTGTGGGCGGGTAACACCGGGGAGCTGTTTTTT. The encoded protein is CASSQVWAGNTGELFF.

The chain joins TRBV6-5 to TRBJ2-7; unclear D gene. The CDR3 loop spans 12 amino acids. Germline loops: CDR1 MNHEY, CDR2 SVGAGI. V gave up 3 bases and J gave up 7 bases, with 10 bases separating them. The CDR3 DNA follows: TGTGCCAGCAGTTATTCCCACGGGGAGCAGTACTTC. The encoded protein is CASSYSHGEQYF.

This clonotype occurred many times. This sequence joins TRBV30 and TRBJ2-7; possible D gene TRBD2, 6 bases. Germline assignment: CDR1 GTSNPN and CDR2 SVGIG (reference sequence). There are 16 residues in the CDR3. V dropped 1 base and J dropped 1 base, with 17 bases sitting between them. As DNA, the CDR3 is TGTGCCTGGAGTGGGGGCCCAGCGGGTGGGTCCTACGAGCAGTACTTC. Its protein product is CAWSGGPAGGSYEQYF.

This clonotype has ten or more counts. The chain recombines TRBV6-2 or TRBV6-3 with TRBJ2-3; D possibly corresponds to TRBD2 (6 bases). The ends were cut back, 7 bases at V and 0 bases at J, with 17 bases in the middle. The CDR3 length is 16 residues. Per germline, CDR1 MNHEY and CDR2 SVGEGT. CDR3 nucleotide sequence: TGTGCCAGCACCGCTCCCGGGAGAGGGAGCACAGATACGCAGTATTTT. As protein: CASTAPGRGSTDTQYF.

As to this clonotype: A much larger clone lies a single base off, so this may be a read error. The conserved phenylalanine or tryptophan normally closing the CDR3 is absent here, so this likely arose from a read error. The chain employs TRBV3-1 and TRBJ2-7, with TRBD1 matching over 9 bases. Unmatched junction bases numbered 6, after V lost 2 bases and J lost 4 bases. This CDR3 is 15 amino acids long. CDR1 is LGHDT, CDR2 YNNKEL, per germline (reference sequence). The CDR3: CASSQSDRGFYEQYS. Here the CDR3 DNA reads TGTGCCAGCAGCCAATCGGACAGGGGCTTTTACGAGCAGTACTCC.